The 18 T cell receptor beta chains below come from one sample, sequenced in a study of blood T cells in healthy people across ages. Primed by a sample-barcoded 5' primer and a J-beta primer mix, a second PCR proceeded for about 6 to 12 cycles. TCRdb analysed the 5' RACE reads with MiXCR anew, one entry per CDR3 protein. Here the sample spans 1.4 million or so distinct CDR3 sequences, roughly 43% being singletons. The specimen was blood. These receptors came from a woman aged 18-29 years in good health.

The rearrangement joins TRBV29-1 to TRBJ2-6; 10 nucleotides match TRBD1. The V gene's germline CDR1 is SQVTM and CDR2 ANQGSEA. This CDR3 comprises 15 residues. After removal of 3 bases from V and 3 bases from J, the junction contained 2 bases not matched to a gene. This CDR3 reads CSVEGQGSGANVLTF. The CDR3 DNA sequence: TGCAGCGTTGAGGGACAGGGGAGTGGGGCCAACGTCCTGACTTTC.

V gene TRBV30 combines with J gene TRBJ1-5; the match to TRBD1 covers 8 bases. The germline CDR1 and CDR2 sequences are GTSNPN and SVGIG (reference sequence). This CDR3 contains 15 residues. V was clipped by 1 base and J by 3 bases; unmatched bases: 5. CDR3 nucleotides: TGTGCCTGGAGTGCAGGGGGCGCACACAATCAGCCCCAGCATTTT. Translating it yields CAWSAGGAHNQPQHF.

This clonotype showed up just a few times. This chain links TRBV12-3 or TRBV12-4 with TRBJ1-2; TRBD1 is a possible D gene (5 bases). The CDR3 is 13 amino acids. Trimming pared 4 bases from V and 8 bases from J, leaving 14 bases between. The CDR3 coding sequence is TGTGCCAGCAGTTCTCCAGGGACGGCGGGCTACACCTTC. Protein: CASSSPGTAGYTF.

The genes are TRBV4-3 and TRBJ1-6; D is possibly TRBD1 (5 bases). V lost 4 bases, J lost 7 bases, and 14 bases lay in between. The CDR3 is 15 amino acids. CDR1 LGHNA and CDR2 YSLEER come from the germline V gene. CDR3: CASSPSGTENSPLHF. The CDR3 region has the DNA TGCGCCAGCAGCCCCTCCGGGACCGAGAATTCACCCCTCCACTTT.

CDR3 DNA: TGCAGTGCTAAAGGGAGTCCAGGGGATCCCTTTAACACCGGGGAGCTGTTTTTT. Its translation is CSAKGSPGDPFNTGELFF. This chain joins TRBV20-1 and TRBJ2-2; TRBD1 might be the D (6 bases). The germline V gene has CDR1 DFQATT and CDR2 SNEGSKA (reference sequence). V lost 4 bases and J 2 bases, leaving 23 bases between the germline ends. CDR3 length equals 18 residues.

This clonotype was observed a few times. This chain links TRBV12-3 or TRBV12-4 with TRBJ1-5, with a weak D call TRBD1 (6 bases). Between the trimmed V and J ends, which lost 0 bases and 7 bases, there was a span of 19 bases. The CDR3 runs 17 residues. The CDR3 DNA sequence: TGTGCCAGCAGTTTAGCGTTGGGGGCTCCGGGTAGGCAGCCCCAGCATTTT. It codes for CASSLALGAPGRQPQHF.

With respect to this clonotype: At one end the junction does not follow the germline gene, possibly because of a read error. CDR3 sequence: CASSATGADTRYF. In DNA form, the CDR3 reads TGTGCCAGCAGCGCGACGGGTGCAGATACGCGGTATTTT. The chain employs TRBV9 and TRBJ2-3; D gene uncertain. The germline CDR1 and CDR2 sequences are SGDLS and YYNGEE. The CDR3 contains 13 residues.

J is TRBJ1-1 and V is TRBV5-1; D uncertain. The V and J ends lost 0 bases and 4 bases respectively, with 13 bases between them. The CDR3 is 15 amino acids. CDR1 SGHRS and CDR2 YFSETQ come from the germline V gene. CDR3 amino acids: CASSLDVKKITEAFF. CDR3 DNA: TGCGCCAGCAGCTTGGATGTCAAGAAGATCACTGAAGCTTTCTTT. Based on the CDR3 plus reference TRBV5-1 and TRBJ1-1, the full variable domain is KAGVTQTPRYLIKTRGQQVTLSCSPISGHRSVSWYQQTPGQGLQFLFEYFSETQRNKGNFPGRFSGRQFSNSRSEMNVSTLELGDSALYLCASSLDVKKITEAFFGQGTRLTVV.

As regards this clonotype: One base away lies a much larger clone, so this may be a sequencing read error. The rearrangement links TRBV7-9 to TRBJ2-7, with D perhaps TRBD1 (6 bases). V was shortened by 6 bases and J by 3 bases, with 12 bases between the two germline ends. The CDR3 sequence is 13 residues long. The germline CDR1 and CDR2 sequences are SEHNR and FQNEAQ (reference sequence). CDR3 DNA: TGTGCCAGCAGTGCAGGGGATAACTACGAGCAGTACTTC. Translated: CASSAGDNYEQYF.

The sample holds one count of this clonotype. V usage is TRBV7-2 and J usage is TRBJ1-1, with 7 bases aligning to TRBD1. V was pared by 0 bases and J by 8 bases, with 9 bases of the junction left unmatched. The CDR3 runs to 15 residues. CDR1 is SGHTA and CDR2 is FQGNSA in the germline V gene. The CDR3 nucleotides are TGTGCCAGCAGCTTAGCCCAGAACAGGGGAGCAGAAGCTTTCTTT. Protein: CASSLAQNRGAEAFF.

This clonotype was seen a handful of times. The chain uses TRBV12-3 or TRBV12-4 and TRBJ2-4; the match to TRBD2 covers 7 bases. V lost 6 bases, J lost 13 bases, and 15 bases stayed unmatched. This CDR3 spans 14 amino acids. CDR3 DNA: TGTGCCAGCAGCCCTCGGGGAGGGGTTAAAGAGCAGTACTTC. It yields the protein CASSPRGGVKEQYF.

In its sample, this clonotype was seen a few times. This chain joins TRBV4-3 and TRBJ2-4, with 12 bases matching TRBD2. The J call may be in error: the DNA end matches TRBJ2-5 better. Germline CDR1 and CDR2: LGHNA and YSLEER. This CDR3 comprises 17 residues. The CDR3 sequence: CASSQELTSGGSETQYF. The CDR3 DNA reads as TGCGCCAGCAGCCAAGAATTGACTAGCGGGGGAAGTGAGACCCAGTACTTC.

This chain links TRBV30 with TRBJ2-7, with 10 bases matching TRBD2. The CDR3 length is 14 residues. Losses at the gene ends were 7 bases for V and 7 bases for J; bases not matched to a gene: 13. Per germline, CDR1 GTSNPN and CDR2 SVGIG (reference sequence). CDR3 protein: CASPLAGSRYEQYF. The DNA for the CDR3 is TGTGCCTCTCCACTAGCGGGGAGTAGGTATGAGCAGTACTTC.

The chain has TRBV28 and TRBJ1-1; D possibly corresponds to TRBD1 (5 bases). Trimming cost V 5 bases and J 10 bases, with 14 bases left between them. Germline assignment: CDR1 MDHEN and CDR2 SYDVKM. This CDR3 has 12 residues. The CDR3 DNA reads TGTGCCAGCAGTCCTGGCAGGGTTAGAGCTTTCTTT. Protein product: CASSPGRVRAFF.

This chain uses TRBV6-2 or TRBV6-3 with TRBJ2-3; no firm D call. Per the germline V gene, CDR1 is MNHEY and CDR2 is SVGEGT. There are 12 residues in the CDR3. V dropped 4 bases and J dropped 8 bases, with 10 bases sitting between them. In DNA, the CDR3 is TGTGCCAGCAGTTCGAGCTTCTTTACGCAGTATTTT. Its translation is CASSSSFFTQYF.

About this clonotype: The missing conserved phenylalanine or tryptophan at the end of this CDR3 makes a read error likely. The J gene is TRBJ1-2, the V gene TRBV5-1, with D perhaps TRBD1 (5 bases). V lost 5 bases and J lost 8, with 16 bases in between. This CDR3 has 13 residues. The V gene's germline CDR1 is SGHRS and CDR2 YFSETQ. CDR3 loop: CASRDQHGGGYTL. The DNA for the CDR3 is TGCGCCAGCAGAGACCAGCACGGGGGAGGCTACACCTTG.

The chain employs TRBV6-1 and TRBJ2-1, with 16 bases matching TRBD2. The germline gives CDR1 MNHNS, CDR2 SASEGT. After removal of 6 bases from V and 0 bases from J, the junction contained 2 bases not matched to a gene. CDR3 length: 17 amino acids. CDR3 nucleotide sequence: TGTGCCAGCAGGGGACTAGCGGGAGGGGGCTCCTACAATGAGCAGTTCTTC. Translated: CASRGLAGGGSYNEQFF.

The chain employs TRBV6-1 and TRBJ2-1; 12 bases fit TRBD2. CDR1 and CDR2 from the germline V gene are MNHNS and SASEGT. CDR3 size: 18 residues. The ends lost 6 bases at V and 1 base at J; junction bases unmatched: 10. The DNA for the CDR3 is TGTGCCAGCAGCCTACTAGCGGGGGGAATCTTTTCCTACAATGAGCAGTTCTTC. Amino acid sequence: CASSLLAGGIFSYNEQFF.